This T cell receptor (beta chain) was sequenced in a study of OX40 agonist ivuxolimab in advanced cancers. Study-wide points: Relative to CD4+, CD8+ T cells held more expanded clones on average.

Turning to this clone: The antigen remains undetermined.

Here immunoSEQ multiplex PCR was the method, and the copy in TCRdb shows in-frame clones only, minus some. This sample has under 80,000 clones, with around 86% found just once. The clonotype originates from an adult with an advanced solid tumor such as melanoma, head and neck, liver or kidney cancer. Sequencing used CD4+ or CD8+ T cells sorted from blood, obtained in a trial of the OX40 agonist ivuxolimab.

The DNA of the CDR3 is TGTGCCAGCGAGCAGGGGACTGGAAACACCATATATTTT. It encodes CASEQGTGNTIYF. The V call is TRBV6-1, the J call TRBJ1-3; TRBD1 might be the D (6 bases). This CDR3 contains 13 residues. V was trimmed by 8 bases and J by 2 bases, leaving 10 bases between them. Germline V gene data show CDR1 as MNHNS and CDR2 as SASEGT.